This TCR beta chain derives from a study of STAT5B mutations in CD4+ large granular lymphocyte leukemia. This CDR3 has 13 residues. Trimming cost V 6 bases and J 0 bases, with 6 bases left between them. Per the germline V gene, CDR1 is SNHLY and CDR2 is FYNNEI. Study-level findings and limits: Main leukemic clonotypes were patient-specific, but roughly 25% appeared at low frequency elsewhere. CD4-sorted patient repertoires seemed more clonal than healthy CD4+ repertoires.

Only in-frame clones appear in the TCRdb table, and some are missing; sequencing was by immunoSEQ multiplex PCR. The sample gives under 35,000 clones, around 71% of which show up once; about 0.45% is in the top ten. Comments on this clone: Its antigen is unidentified.

The sample taken for sequencing was CD4+ T cells from blood buffy coats. This rearrangement joins TRBV2 to TRBJ1-5, with D uncertain. This TCR derives from a human donor in good health. The CDR3 sequence is CASRVHSNQPQHF. CDR3 DNA: TGTGCCAGCAGGGTACATAGCAATCAGCCCCAGCATTTT.